This entry lists 10 T cell receptor beta chains sequenced from one sample in a study of chemoradiotherapy in HPV16-positive cancers. The repertoire was sequenced with immunoSEQ multiplex PCR; TCRdb's copy has only in-frame clones and lacks some. This table has about 8,600 clones, about 71% appearing once. Sampling took place from a patient who underwent chemoradiotherapy. All receptors derive from a human donor with HPV-associated anogenital cancer.

The chain links TRBV15 to TRBJ1-2, with TRBD1 matching over 7 bases. V trimming: 5 bases; J trimming: 2 bases; junction bases outside the gene matches: 8. This CDR3 has 15 amino acids. Looked up from germline, CDR1 is LNHNV and CDR2 is YYDKDF (reference sequence). The CDR3 nucleotides are TGTGCCACCAGCGGCCGACCGGGACAGAACTATGGCTACACCTTC. Translation gives CATSGRPGQNYGYTF.

The chain is built from TRBV5-1 and TRBJ2-7; 8 nucleotides agree with TRBD1. CDR3 length equals 17 residues. V was pared by 4 bases and J by 1 base, with 13 bases of the junction left unmatched. Germline V gene sequence: CDR1 SGHRS, CDR2 YFSETQ. DNA of the CDR3: TGCGCCAGCAGCGGCGCAGGGGGCTCGTCCCTTTCCTACGAGCAGTACTTC. The encoded protein is CASSGAGGSSLSYEQYF.

The CDR3 coding sequence is TGTGCCAGCAGCCTGGAGGGTGAAAAACTGTTTTTT. Its protein product is CASSLEGEKLFF. The genes are TRBV6-1 and TRBJ1-4; D not certain. The germline V gene encodes CDR1 MNHNS and CDR2 SASEGT. The V end was cut by 6 bases, the J end by 7 bases, with 9 bases between. The CDR3 contains 12 residues.

The chain uses TRBV19 and TRBJ2-7; unclear D gene. Trimming pared 3 bases from V and 5 bases from J, leaving 8 bases between. This CDR3 spans 12 amino acids. Looked up from germline, CDR1 is LNHDA and CDR2 is SQIVND (reference sequence). The CDR3 DNA sequence: TGTGCCAGTAGTATGCGCAGCAACGAGCAGTACTTC. Translation gives CASSMRSNEQYF.

The chain carries TRBV19 and TRBJ2-7; D remains unclear. V lost 7 bases and J 7 bases, leaving 23 bases between the germline ends. CDR3 length equals 15 residues. Per germline, CDR1 LNHDA and CDR2 SQIVND (reference sequence). CDR3 sequence (DNA): TGTGCCAGTACTCCAGCCGGCAGGAACCTGGGGGAGCAGTACTTC. It yields the protein CASTPAGRNLGEQYF. The full variable domain, its missing parts supplied by reference TRBV19 and TRBJ2-7, is DGGITQSPKYLFRKEGQNVTLSCEQNLNHDAMYWYRQDPGQGLRLIYYSQIVNDFQKGDIAEGYSVSREKKESFPLTVTSAQKNPTAFYLCASTPAGRNLGEQYFGPGTRLTVT.

The gene calls are TRBV5-1 and TRBJ2-7, with TRBD1 as a possible D gene (6 bases). Trimming stripped 0 bases from V and 2 bases from J, with 12 bases between. CDR1 is SGHRS, CDR2 YFSETQ, per germline. The CDR3 is 15 residues long. CDR3 region: CASSLEQGRTYEQYF. The CDR3 DNA is TGCGCCAGCAGCTTGGAACAGGGCAGAACCTACGAGCAGTACTTC.

The chain has TRBV15 and TRBJ2-3; 10 nucleotides agree with TRBD1. Germline lookup yields CDR1 LNHNV and CDR2 YYDKDF (reference sequence). The CDR3 length is 16 residues. V lost 1 base and J lost 8; bases outside the gene matches: 9. The CDR3 sequence is CATSRVAGQGTSTQYF. The CDR3 bases are TGTGCCACCAGCAGAGTGGCGGGACAGGGGACGAGTACGCAGTATTTT.

V and J are TRBV4-3 and TRBJ2-7, with 10 bases identical to TRBD2. Unmatched junction bases numbered 11, after V lost 0 bases and J lost 6 bases. CDR3 size: 17 residues. Germline CDR1 LGHNA, CDR2 YSLEER. CDR3 protein: CASSQDSSGSLGSEQYF. DNA of the CDR3: TGCGCCAGCAGCCAAGACTCTAGCGGGAGTCTCGGGTCCGAGCAGTACTTC.

V is TRBV25-1 and J is TRBJ2-3; TRBD2 matches at 10 bases. J lost 5 bases, V lost 6 bases, and 8 bases had no gene match. Germline V gives CDR1 MGHDK, CDR2 SYGVNS. The CDR3 sequence is 15 residues long. CDR3 DNA sequence: TGTGCCAGCAGGTCAGCGGGGGGGCAGGTAGATACGCAGTATTTT. This translates into CASRSAGGQVDTQYF. The variable domain in full, completed from reference TRBV25-1 and TRBJ2-3, reads EADIYQTPRYLVIGTGKKITLECSQTMGHDKMYWYQQDPGMELHLIHYSYGVNSTEKGDLSSESTVSRIRTEHFPLTLESARPSHTSQYLCASRSAGGQVDTQYFGPGTRLTVL.

The chain recombines TRBV11-2 with TRBJ2-7; D not resolved. V gave up 5 bases and J gave up 1 base, with 12 bases separating them. CDR1 and CDR2 from the germline V gene are SGHAT and FQNNGV. The CDR3 runs 14 residues. The CDR3 sequence: CASSLPGFSYEQYF. For the CDR3, the DNA is TGTGCCAGCAGCCTCCCCGGGTTTTCCTACGAGCAGTACTTC.